This section outlines one T cell receptor (beta chain) sequence together with its context. Its target antigen remains unknown. Per-nucleotide qualities are absent, and no much larger clonotype sits a single base away. This sample is drawn from a study of cytomegalovirus exposure and HLA in healthy donors (dated by TCRdb to the late 2010s). Notes on the research overall: According to an earlier analysis of around 600 of the donors, roughly 180 million T cells yielded approximately 120 million unique TCR beta sequences and about 300 Gb of sequence data. Approximately 310 gigabases of sequencing data and 70 million to 85 million unique TCR sequences were included in an early release covering 500 to 750 HLA-typed donors. Of the roughly 400 genotyped donors, less than 90% were placed in the genetic ancestry cluster associated with self-reported Caucasian donors. The study was designed to test whether signatures of past pathogen exposure could be identified by cataloging public T cell receptors. The study used immunosequencing to profile the T cell repertoires of approximately 640 subjects and linked those repertoires to cytomegalovirus serostatus. Besides the first cohort of some 670 subjects, a separate validation cohort made up of over 95 different subjects was used. High-throughput TCR immunosequencing, statistical association of individual TCRs with disease status, and machine learning were combined to predict cytomegalovirus infection status. A later analysis re-analyzed previously published TCR beta repertoires from roughly 690 donors and added high-resolution HLA genotyping to study TCR occurrence patterns. Rather than using new phenotypic data, the later analysis identified candidate immune exposures from TCR beta sequences and from how often those sequences occurred across donors. An earlier analysis of around 580 of the donors used high-throughput TCR beta sequencing to judge whether each TCR beta V gene segment behaved as functional or pseudogenic. Donor age, sex, ethnicity and CMV serostatus were collected together with the repertoire data. In a later genetic analysis, genome-wide SNP genotypes for about 65% of the roughly 670 donors were used, and that subset was treated as a discovery cohort. All discovery cohort repertoires had been generated using a single sequencing platform. Class I and class II HLA loci were covered by the typing at four-digit resolution. Typing coverage differed by locus: A, B, C, DRB1 and DQB1 were typed in about 620-640 donors, DQA1 in about 500, DPA1 in some 610, and DPB1 in 472. About 5 DR-DQ haplotypes were handled as single units for association and clustering, since linkage in the cohort was strong. Among about 370 genotyped donors of the cohort, an average of around 250,000 unique TCR beta nucleotide sequences was sequenced per donor, of which about 19% were non-productive. Study-level results and caveats: Assigning TCR associations to individual alleles was difficult when HLA alleles, especially DR and DQ, strongly co-occurred. The cohort was sequenced for TCR beta chains only, and without alpha or paired-chain data the features that could be detected were limited. Three of the identified cytomegalovirus-associated TCR beta chains were confirmed in vitro to be specific for cytomegalovirus antigens. According to a later genetic analysis, donors in an Asian-associated ancestry cluster had fewer N-insertions in productive TCRs than the approximately 690-donor mean. According to the authors, the approach could potentially be generalized to other disease states and immunological phenotypes. Specific HLA alleles were associated with over 15,000 TCR beta sequences at a false discovery rate of 0.05 in a later analysis. Some IMGT-functional V segments, including TRBV6-2 and TRBV6-3, could not be told apart with the 87-base-pair reads, so those segments were excluded. The earlier analysis of 587 of the donors excluded some 15 rarely observed V segments, including chromosome 9 orphons, because counts were too low. A later analysis found that TCR association rates varied across HLA loci, with DRB1 alleles showing the most associated TCRs and HLA-C alleles the fewest. An earlier analysis of roughly 570 of the donors showed that most TCR beta V segments appeared in productive rearrangements either about 90% or about 30% of the time, which broadly matched IMGT annotations. The presence/absence analyses assumed that sequencing depth was roughly uniform across donors, and that assumption may not be true. A later genetic analysis associated a missense DCLRE1C variant with V-gene and J-gene trimming of TCR beta chains, and an independent cohort replicated the association. A total of fewer than 200 TCR beta chains were listed by the study as associated with cytomegalovirus. A cluster of highly shared sequence variants was judged likely to represent a technical artifact of the sequencing pipeline. While some public TCRs were present in many individuals, most TCR sequences turned up only very rarely across donors. CMV serostatus was the only immune exposure information available for the cohort. The classifier was reported to diagnose cytomegalovirus status with high specificity and sensitivity in both the original cohort and the validation cohort. A further reported finding was that TCR beta sequences accurately predicted the HLA-A and HLA-B alleles for most subjects in the first cohort. A later analysis found that HLA-associated TCR beta chains were more clonally expanded and had lower generation probabilities than equally common non-associated chains. HLA typing was unavailable for some donors at each locus, so association tests used only the typed subset. Most CMV-associated TCR beta chains appeared to be HLA-restricted in a later analysis, and the HLA associations seemed to be driven largely by CMV exposure. Linkage disequilibrium might explain the correlated functional status among segregating V segments, but an unknown experimental factor could not be excluded. According to a later analysis, parvovirus B19, influenza, CMV and Epstein-Barr virus appeared linked to several top co-occurrence clusters.

The cohort consisted of 666 healthy bone marrow donors. Cohort members were all nominally healthy when sampled, although unrecorded immune exposures were likely present. Of the roughly 720 cohort members, about 280 had positive CMV serostatus and 350 to 450 had negative CMV serostatus, and CMV serostatus was not recorded for the donor. A peripheral blood sample was collected from each donor, and TCR beta sequencing was performed on peripheral blood mononuclear cells. The Qiagen DNeasy Blood Extraction Kit was used to extract genomic DNA from the blood cell samples. Libraries came from the immunoSEQ multiplex PCR assay. For the multiplex PCR, a mixture combining 60 forward primers for TCR Vbeta segments and 13 reverse primers for TCR Jbeta segments was used. Amplification of the CDR3 region of rearranged TCR beta genes was performed with a multiplex PCR assay on genomic DNA. Amplified TCR beta libraries were sequenced as 87-base-pair reads on the Illumina HiSeq System. As for how the authors treated the data: A later analysis tallied roughly 78 million unique TCR beta chains across the 666 repertoires, and about 10 million of those chains were shared by two or more donors. Raw reads were error-corrected and collapsed into unique sequences by a nearest-neighbor algorithm in which closely related sequences were merged to remove PCR and sequencing errors. CDR3 sequences were aligned to IMGT reference sequences to assign V, D and J gene segments. For a sequence to be retained, a match of at least six nucleotides was required to both a V gene segment and a J gene segment. A rearrangement counted as productive if the CDR3 had no stop codons and remained in frame with V and J, and every other rearrangement counted as non-productive. Following IMGT convention, CDR3 was defined as the stretch from the second conserved V-encoded cysteine up to the conserved J-encoded phenylalanine. The earlier analysis of roughly 590 of the donors excluded any sequence lacking an unambiguous match to a single V gene segment. In an earlier analysis of around 600 of the donors, V segments were called functional above 56.7% productive rearrangements and were called segregating when the between-donor standard deviation exceeded 5%. A statistical classification framework was built to diagnose cytomegalovirus status from the catalog of TCR beta chain sequences. In a later analysis, TCR nucleotide sequences were compared against IMGT/GENE-DB human TR gene sequences so that V and J genes could be assigned. The TCRdist pipeline was used in a later analysis to assign CDR3 sequences and most-parsimonious VDJ recombination scenarios. In a later analysis, each TCR beta chain was defined by its CDR3 amino acid sequence together with its V-gene family, and reads lacking a unique V-gene family were excluded. In a later analysis, fewer than 650 highly shared, low-generation-probability nucleotide sequences were removed to address suspected cross-contamination and a sequencing artifact. For each public chain, a later analysis derived a clonal expansion index from normalized ranks of inferred template counts within each repertoire. In a later analysis, generation probabilities were computed using a VDJ recombination model fitted to out-of-frame rearrangements, and the results were checked against IGoR. Hypergeometric tests were used in a later analysis to score TCR-TCR, TCR-HLA and TCR-CMV co-occurrence, with a repertoire-size bias correction applied to the TCR pairs. False discovery rates were estimated in a later analysis by permuting HLA or CMV assignments 20 times. A later analysis grouped co-occurring TCRs with DBSCAN, adding TCRdist sequence similarity when clustering within HLA-allele-positive subsets. For co-occurrence clustering, repertoires with fewer than 30,000 or more than 120,000 public chains were excluded, along with roughly five repertoires with anomalous nucleotide sharing. The table comes from immuneACCESS by way of TCRdb, which keeps in-frame sequences with V and J called. Part of the clones is missing from these tables; in studies checked, under half for an unresolved V gene and the rest for unknown reasons. That table is the source of V, J and clone size, and D and trimming were worked out from the DNA. Present in this sample are about 120,000 clones, around 77% of which were seen just once. The ten biggest clones cover 3.5% to 4% of the sample.

In the germline V gene, CDR1 corresponds to SQVTM and CDR2 to ANQGSEA. Cut back by 4 bases and 3 bases, the V and J ends lie 6 bases apart. From the cysteine through the phenylalanine, the CDR3 covers 11 amino acids. This entry keeps only the CDR3 DNA: 33 bases, framed from base 1. Sequencing was carried out using PBMCs. This TCR was recovered from a human donor in good health. The rearranged segments are TRBV29-1 and TRBJ1-2; a confident D gene designation cannot be given. The nucleotide sequence reads as follows: TGCAGCGTTGTCCAGTACTATGGCTACACCTTC. This sequence encodes CSVVQYYGYTF.